The 21 T cell receptor beta chains below were found in one sample sequenced in a study of T cells in Graves' hyperthyroidism and ophthalmopathy. Using RNA transcripts as the source, TCR beta CDR3 regions were amplified. When the TCR CDR3 underwent first-round RT-PCR, the HTBI primer set was used. One entry per CDR3 protein results from TCRdb running MiXCR on the multiplex PCR reads. The table records hundreds of thousands of distinct CDR3 sequences, roughly 15% of them present only once. Sequenced: blood. These TCRs come from a middle-aged woman with Graves' ophthalmopathy.

This clonotype came up many times. This chain joins TRBV19 and TRBJ1-1; tentatively, D is TRBD1 (6 bases). From germline, CDR1 is LNHDA and CDR2 SQIVND (reference sequence). Trimming shortened V by 5 bases and J by 6 bases, and 13 bases separated the two germline ends. This CDR3 region has 13 residues. The CDR3 here is CASSPTGTSEAFF. The CDR3 DNA is TGTGCCAGTAGTCCGACCGGGACATCTGAAGCTTTCTTT. Variable domain in full (rest from reference TRBV19 and TRBJ1-1): DGGITQSPKYLFRKEGQNVTLSCEQNLNHDAMYWYRQDPGQGLRLIYYSQIVNDFQKGDIAEGYSVSREKKESFPLTVTSAQKNPTAFYLCASSPTGTSEAFFGQGTRLTVV.

Many counts were recorded for this clonotype. The chain uses TRBV6-1 and TRBJ2-4; D not certain. The CDR3 is 13 amino acids. Per germline, CDR1 MNHNS and CDR2 SASEGT. The V end lost 1 base, the J end lost 9 bases, and 10 bases lay between the germline ends. CDR3 sequence reads: CASSEGGRGIQYF. For the CDR3, the DNA is TGTGCCAGCAGTGAAGGTGGCCGCGGCATTCAGTACTTC.

There are many counts of this clonotype. The chain is built from TRBV6-1 and TRBJ2-7; no clear D gene. The CDR3 has 11 amino acids. Germline V gene data show CDR1 as MNHNS and CDR2 as SASEGT. Trimming shortened V by 10 bases and J by 4 bases, and 11 bases separated the two germline ends. The CDR3 coding sequence is TGTGCCACCACCTGGGGTTACGAGCAGTACTTC. This codes for CATTWGYEQYF.

This clonotype occurred many times. The J gene is TRBJ1-5, the V gene TRBV5-6; D uncertain. V was clipped by 4 bases and J by 5 bases, with 4 bases between them. This CDR3 region has 11 residues. The germline gives CDR1 SGHDT, CDR2 YYEEEE. The CDR3 sequence is CASSLYQPQHF. The CDR3 DNA follows: TGTGCCAGCAGCCTCTATCAGCCCCAGCATTTT.

This clonotype was seen repeatedly, ten times or more. This chain uses TRBV7-9 with TRBJ2-5; weak D call: TRBD2 (5 bases). V gave up 5 bases and J gave up 4 bases, with 14 bases separating them. The CDR3 runs to 14 residues. Germline CDR1 and CDR2: SEHNR and FQNEAQ (reference sequence). For the CDR3, the DNA is TGTGCCAGCAGCCCGTCGAACCGGGGAGAGACCCAGTACTTC. It specifies CASSPSNRGETQYF. The complete variable domain, with remaining parts taken from reference TRBV7-9 and TRBJ2-5, reads DTGVSQNPRHKITKRGQNVTFRCDPISEHNRLYWYRQTLGQGPEFLTYFQNEAQLEKSRLLSDRFSAERPKGSFSTLEIQRTEQGDSAMYLCASSPSNRGETQYFGPGTRLLVL.

This clonotype was observed many times. The chain carries TRBV12-3 or TRBV12-4 and TRBJ1-5; no definite D call. This CDR3 comprises 16 residues. V shed 8 bases and J shed 1 base, with 18 bases lying between them. CDR3 sequence (DNA): TGTGCCAGCGACAAATCACTGGTGGGAAGCAATCAGCCCCAGCATTTT. Translated, it gives CASDKSLVGSNQPQHF.

This clonotype showed up many times. This chain connects TRBV6-2 or TRBV6-3 to TRBJ2-7; TRBD2 matches 13 bases. The V gene's germline CDR1 is MNHEY and CDR2 SVGEGT. Trimming took 6 bases from V and 5 from J; bases not matched to a gene: 7. The CDR3 is made up of 15 amino acids. CDR3 DNA: TGTGCCAGCAGCACAGGACTAGCGGGAGCCCACGAGCAGTACTTC. It encodes CASSTGLAGAHEQYF.

The V call is TRBV24-1, the J call TRBJ1-5, with 7 bases that match TRBD1. Germline V CDR1 and CDR2: KGHDR, SFDVKD. J lost 5 bases, V lost 3 bases, and 15 bases had no gene match. The CDR3 is 18 residues long. As DNA, the CDR3 is TGTGCCACCAGTGATGGATCAGGGGGAGGTTCGGAGGATCAGCCCCAGCATTTT. This gives the protein CATSDGSGGGSEDQPQHF.

This clonotype was seen ten or more times. The chain carries TRBV2 and TRBJ2-5; 9 nucleotides line up with TRBD1. There are 13 residues in the CDR3. With V trimmed by 4 bases and J by 5 bases, 2 bases remained unmatched. Germline V lookup: CDR1 SNHLY, CDR2 FYNNEI. The CDR3 is CASSGGQGETQYF. CDR3 nucleotide sequence: TGTGCCAGCAGTGGGGGACAGGGTGAGACCCAGTACTTC.

Ten or more counts support this clonotype. The V and J genes are TRBV5-6 and TRBJ2-7; unclear D gene. CDR1 SGHDT and CDR2 YYEEEE come from the germline V gene. This CDR3 contains 14 residues. The V and J ends lost 2 bases and 5 bases respectively, with 14 bases between them. CDR3 in DNA: TGTGCCAGCAGCTTAGGCTCCATCCCCGACGAGCAGTACTTC. It is translated as CASSLGSIPDEQYF.

In this sample, this clonotype turned up many times. The chain joins TRBV7-9 to TRBJ2-7; TRBD1 matches at 8 bases. CDR3 length equals 15 residues. From germline, CDR1 is SEHNR and CDR2 FQNEAQ (reference sequence). With V trimmed by 5 bases and J by 2 bases, 8 bases remained unmatched. The CDR3 here is CASSPQGAGTYEQYF. DNA for the CDR3: TGTGCCAGCAGCCCGCAGGGGGCGGGGACCTACGAGCAGTACTTC.

This clonotype came up a few times. The V call is TRBV12-5, the J call TRBJ2-7, with 7 bases lining up with TRBD2. This CDR3 comprises 19 residues. Germline V lookup: CDR1 LGHNT, CDR2 FRNRAP. Losses at the gene ends were 0 bases for V and 2 bases for J; bases not matched to a gene: 16. The CDR3 spells CASGLVLLTGSGQPYEQYF. Here the CDR3 DNA reads TGTGCTAGTGGTTTGGTACTCCTAACGGGTAGCGGGCAGCCCTACGAGCAGTACTTC.

This clonotype has at least ten counts. The V and J genes are TRBV28 and TRBJ1-1; possibly TRBD1 for D (5 bases). Germline V gene data show CDR1 as MDHEN and CDR2 as SYDVKM. Trimming pared 2 bases from V and 4 bases from J, leaving 14 bases between. The CDR3 sequence is 15 residues long. This CDR3 is CASSLVGVSSTEAFF. The CDR3 coding sequence is TGTGCCAGCAGTTTAGTGGGGGTATCGTCCACTGAAGCTTTCTTT.

Worth noting for this clonotype: This may arise from a read error, as a much more abundant clone is one base away. V usage is TRBV20-1 and J usage is TRBJ2-5; unclear D gene. Germline V CDR1 and CDR2: DFQATT, SNEGSKA (reference sequence). V was shortened by 2 bases and J by 1 base, with 5 bases between the two germline ends. The CDR3 is made up of 12 amino acids. The CDR3 sequence is CSARLSQETQYF. The CDR3 DNA sequence: TGCAGTGCTAGACTATCCCAAGAGACCCAGTACTTC.

The sample holds many counts of this clonotype. The rearrangement uses TRBV12-3 or TRBV12-4 and TRBJ2-5, with D possibly matching TRBD1 (6 bases). Trimming removed 6 bases at V and 0 bases at J, with 17 bases between. The CDR3 covers 16 residues. The CDR3 DNA is TGTGCCAGCAGCCCTTTCATAGGACAGTACCAAGAGACCCAGTACTTC. It specifies CASSPFIGQYQETQYF.

This clonotype came up many times. The chain carries TRBV11-2 and TRBJ2-7; D perhaps matches TRBD1 (6 bases). V dropped 2 bases and J dropped 6 bases, with 11 bases sitting between them. Germline V gives CDR1 SGHAT, CDR2 FQNNGV. The CDR3 loop spans 13 amino acids. The CDR3 protein is CASSLSLGGEQYF. CDR3 bases: TGTGCCAGCAGCTTAAGCTTAGGGGGCGAGCAGTACTTC.

The rearrangement links TRBV12-3 or TRBV12-4 to TRBJ1-1; D gene ambiguous. This CDR3 contains 11 residues. Trimming stripped 7 bases from V and 10 bases from J, with 13 bases between. Here the CDR3 DNA reads TGTGCCAGCACTCCTTTATCGGTAGCTTTCTTT. This gives the protein CASTPLSVAFF.

This clonotype was seen many times. The chain is built from TRBV19 and TRBJ1-5, with a weak D call TRBD1 (5 bases). The CDR3 consists of 12 residues. Germline lookup yields CDR1 LNHDA and CDR2 SQIVND (reference sequence). V lost 4 bases and J 7 bases, leaving 8 bases between the germline ends. The CDR3 spells CASSKGRQPQHF. The CDR3 nucleotides read TGTGCCAGTAGTAAGGGGCGCCAGCCCCAGCATTTT. The full variable domain, rest sourced from reference TRBV19 and TRBJ1-5, is DGGITQSPKYLFRKEGQNVTLSCEQNLNHDAMYWYRQDPGQGLRLIYYSQIVNDFQKGDIAEGYSVSREKKESFPLTVTSAQKNPTAFYLCASSKGRQPQHFGDGTRLSIL.

This clonotype appeared many times. The chain is built from TRBV12-3 or TRBV12-4 and TRBJ2-5; TRBD2 matches 9 bases. Trimming took 7 bases from V and 1 from J; bases not matched to a gene: 7. The CDR3 loop spans 15 amino acids. For the CDR3, the DNA is TGTGCCAGCACCAAACTAGCGGGTCTCCAAGAGACCCAGTACTTC. Translation gives CASTKLAGLQETQYF.

This clonotype has a handful of counts. This chain links TRBV29-1 with TRBJ2-7; the D gene is possibly TRBD1 (5 bases). CDR3 length equals 14 residues. The V end lost 5 bases, the J end lost 0 bases, and 14 bases lay between the germline ends. CDR1 is SQVTM and CDR2 is ANQGSEA in the germline V gene. The CDR3 DNA reads TGCAGCGTTCGTCCAGGGTATACCTCCTACGAGCAGTACTTC. Protein sequence: CSVRPGYTSYEQYF.

This clonotype appeared many times. The V and J genes are TRBV11-2 and TRBJ2-5, with D maybe TRBD2 (6 bases). Germline CDR1 and CDR2: SGHAT and FQNNGV. The CDR3 has 17 amino acids. Trimming removed 5 bases at V and 5 bases at J, with 24 bases between. CDR3 DNA sequence: TGTGCCAGCAGCCCCGGGAGCTCCTCTGAATTAAGGGAGACCCAGTACTTC. It translates to CASSPGSSSELRETQYF. Together with reference TRBV11-2 and TRBJ2-5, the CDR3 gives the full variable domain: EAGVAQSPRYKIIEKRQSVAFWCNPISGHATLYWYQQILGQGPKLLIQFQNNGVVDDSQLPKDRFSAERLKGVDSTLKIQPAKLEDSAVYLCASSPGSSSELRETQYFGPGTRLLVL.